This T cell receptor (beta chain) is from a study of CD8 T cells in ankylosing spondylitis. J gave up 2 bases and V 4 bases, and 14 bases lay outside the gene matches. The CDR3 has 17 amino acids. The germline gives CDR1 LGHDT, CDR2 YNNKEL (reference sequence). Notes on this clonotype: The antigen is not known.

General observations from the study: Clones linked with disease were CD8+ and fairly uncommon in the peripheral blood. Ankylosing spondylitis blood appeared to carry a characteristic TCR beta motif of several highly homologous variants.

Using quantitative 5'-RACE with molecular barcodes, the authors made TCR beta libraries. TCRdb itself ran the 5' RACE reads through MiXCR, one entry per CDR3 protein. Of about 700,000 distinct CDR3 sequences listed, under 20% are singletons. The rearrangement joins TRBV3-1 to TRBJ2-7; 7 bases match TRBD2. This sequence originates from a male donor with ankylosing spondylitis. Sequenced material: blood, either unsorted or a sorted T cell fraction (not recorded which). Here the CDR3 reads CASSPRSQRGATYEQYF. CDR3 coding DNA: TGTGCCAGCAGCCCCAGAAGCCAGCGGGGAGCAACCTACGAGCAGTACTTC.